The source of this T cell receptor (beta chain) is a study of blood T cell repertoires in COVID-19. Measured with immunoSEQ multiplex PCR; TCRdb has only the in-frame clones, and not every one. In the table there are approximately 210,000 clones, around 86% of which are singletons. V was cut by 6 bases and J by 0 bases, with 24 bases left in between. The CDR3 loop spans 19 amino acids. Germline assignment: CDR1 MNHNY and CDR2 SVGAGI (reference sequence). Source material: peripheral blood. The chain couples TRBV6-6 to TRBJ1-5; D gene ambiguous. This TCR came from a man aged 50 or older with COVID-19, enrolled during active disease. The DNA of the CDR3 is TGTGCCAGCAGCTCTCTTCCCCCCTGGGATCGGGATAGCAATCAGCCCCAGCATTTT. Its protein is CASSSLPPWDRDSNQPQHF.